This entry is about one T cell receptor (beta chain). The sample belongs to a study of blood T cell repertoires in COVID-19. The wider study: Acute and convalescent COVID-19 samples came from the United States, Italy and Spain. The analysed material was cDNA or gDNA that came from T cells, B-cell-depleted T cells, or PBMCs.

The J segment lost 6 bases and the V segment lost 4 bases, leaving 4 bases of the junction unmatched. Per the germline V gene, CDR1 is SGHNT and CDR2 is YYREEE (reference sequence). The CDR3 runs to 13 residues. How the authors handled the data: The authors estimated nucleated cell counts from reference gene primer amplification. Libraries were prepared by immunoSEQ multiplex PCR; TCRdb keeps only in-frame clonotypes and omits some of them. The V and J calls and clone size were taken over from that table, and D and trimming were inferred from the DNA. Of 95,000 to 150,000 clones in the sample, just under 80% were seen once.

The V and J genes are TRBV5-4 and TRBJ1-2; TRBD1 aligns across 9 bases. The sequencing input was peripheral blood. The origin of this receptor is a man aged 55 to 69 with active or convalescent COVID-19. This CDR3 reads CASSPGQGNGYTF. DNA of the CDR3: TGTGCCAGCAGCCCGGGACAGGGAAATGGCTACACCTTC.